Following are 16 T cell receptor beta chains from one sample sequenced in a study of T cells in Graves' hyperthyroidism and ophthalmopathy (dated by TCRdb to the late 2010s). To prepare the library, multiplex PCR was applied. Instrument used: Illumina HiSeq 2000. Amplification of TCR beta CDR3 regions was carried out from RNA transcripts. The first round of RT-PCR for the TCR CDR3 was performed with the HTBI primer set and the Qiagen OneStep RT-PCR kit. TCRdb cleaned the public reads at Q25 with fastp, built clones with MiXCR and kept in-frame beta chains. Every entry covers one CDR3 protein and lists the most common genes and DNA from its rows. This sample is represented by around 300,000 distinct CDR3 sequences; about 15% of them were singletons. The leading ten clones occupy approximately 23% of the sample. Source material: blood. These receptor sequences come from a woman aged 25-40 years with Graves' hyperthyroidism.

The table lists this clonotype with many counts. The CDR3 sequence is CASSLYSGGGLRIQYF. Written as DNA, the CDR3 is TGTGCCAGCAGTTTATATAGCGGGGGGGGGTTAAGGATTCAGTACTTC. The chain uses TRBV28 and TRBJ2-4; 11 nucleotides match TRBD2. Germline V CDR1 and CDR2: MDHEN, SYDVKM. The CDR3 runs 16 residues. Trimming removed 1 base from V and 10 bases from J; junction bases left unmatched: 9.

J is TRBJ2-3 and V is TRBV6-1; perhaps TRBD2 as D (6 bases). The length of the CDR3 is 14 residues. V was clipped by 3 bases and J by 6 bases, with 13 bases between them. CDR1 is MNHNS and CDR2 is SASEGT in the germline V gene. The CDR3 region is CASSDNRAGDTQYF. CDR3 coding DNA: TGTGCCAGCAGTGATAACCGAGCGGGTGATACGCAGTATTTT.

This clonotype showed up just a few times. This sequence joins TRBV6-2 or TRBV6-3 and TRBJ2-1; D is uncertain. Germline-derived CDR1 and CDR2 are MNHEY and SVGEGT. V lost 6 bases and J lost 0, with 6 bases in between. This CDR3 has 13 amino acids. Here the CDR3 DNA reads TGTGCCAGCAGGCAGCCCTCCTACAATGAGCAGTTCTTC. Translating gives CASRQPSYNEQFF.

The rearrangement links TRBV5-1 to TRBJ1-1; weak D call: TRBD1 (5 bases). The CDR3 runs 17 residues. Germline V lookup: CDR1 SGHRS, CDR2 YFSETQ. The V and J ends lost 1 base and 6 bases respectively, with 22 bases between them. The CDR3 loop is CASSLLVGAGGEAEAFF. The CDR3 DNA reads as TGCGCCAGCAGCTTGCTGGTCGGGGCAGGCGGGGAGGCTGAAGCTTTCTTT.

This clonotype turned up a few times. The chain links TRBV12-3 or TRBV12-4 to TRBJ2-5, with 11 bases fitting TRBD2. Unmatched junction bases numbered 7, after V lost 5 bases and J lost 5 bases. CDR3 length: 15 residues. The CDR3 coding sequence is TGTGCCAGCAGTACACTAGCGGGAGAAGGCGAGACCCAGTACTTC. This encodes CASSTLAGEGETQYF.

This sequence joins TRBV24-1 and TRBJ2-3; D is unclear. The germline CDR1 and CDR2 sequences are KGHDR and SFDVKD. The CDR3 contains 12 residues. V lost 4 bases, J lost 7 bases, and 8 bases lay in between. The CDR3 is CATSDPSHTQYF. In DNA form, the CDR3 reads TGTGCCACCAGTGACCCGTCTCATACGCAGTATTTT.

The rearrangement joins TRBV7-2 to TRBJ1-5; 9 bases match TRBD1. The length of the CDR3 is 16 residues. J was trimmed by 2 bases and V by 5 bases; bases with no gene match: 7. The germline V gene has CDR1 SGHTA and CDR2 FQGNSA. CDR3 sequence (DNA): TGTGCCAGCAGCCCGACAGGGGGGATACGCAATCAGCCCCAGCATTTT. Amino acid sequence: CASSPTGGIRNQPQHF. Full variable domain (remainder filled in from reference TRBV7-2 and TRBJ1-5): GAGVSQSPSNKVTEKGKDVELRCDPISGHTALYWYRQSLGQGLEFLIYFQGNSAPDKSGLPSDRFSAERTGGSVSTLTIQRTQQEDSAVYLCASSPTGGIRNQPQHFGDGTRLSIL.

The genes are TRBV9 and TRBJ2-2, with 7 bases that match TRBD1. Trimming removed 3 bases from V and 4 bases from J; junction bases left unmatched: 6. The CDR3 contains 15 residues. The germline V gene encodes CDR1 SGDLS and CDR2 YYNGEE. In DNA, the CDR3 is TGTGCCAGCAGCGGACAGGGATTGAGCACCGGGGAGCTGTTTTTT. Translation gives CASSGQGLSTGELFF.

V usage is TRBV24-1 and J usage is TRBJ2-3; 15 bases map to TRBD2. V lost 7 bases, J lost 0 bases, and 4 bases stayed unmatched. CDR3 length equals 17 residues. Germline CDR1 and CDR2: KGHDR and SFDVKD. The CDR3 here is CATSGTSGGTSTDTQYF. The CDR3 DNA follows: TGTGCCACCAGCGGGACTAGCGGGGGGACTAGCACAGATACGCAGTATTTT.

This chain joins TRBV19 and TRBJ1-5, with unresolved D. There are 15 residues in the CDR3. V was pared by 0 bases and J by 4 bases, with 10 bases between. Germline V gene sequence: CDR1 LNHDA, CDR2 SQIVND (reference sequence). The CDR3: CASSIDGDPNQPQHF. CDR3 bases: TGTGCCAGTAGTATAGATGGCGACCCGAATCAGCCCCAGCATTTT.

This clonotype was picked up many times. CDR3 sequence (DNA): TGCAGTGCTAGAGTATACAGGGACCAAGAGACCCAGTACTTC. Its translation: CSARVYRDQETQYF. The V call is TRBV20-1, the J call TRBJ2-5; D might be TRBD1 (6 bases). The CDR3 runs to 14 residues. Per germline, CDR1 DFQATT and CDR2 SNEGSKA (reference sequence). Trimming removed 1 base at V and 0 bases at J, with 9 bases between.

The table lists this clonotype with a few counts. The chain joins TRBV7-9 to TRBJ2-7; D unclear. V lost 5 bases, J lost 2 bases, and 7 bases lay in between. This CDR3 has 12 residues. The germline V gene encodes CDR1 SEHNR and CDR2 FQNEAQ (reference sequence). CDR3 in DNA: TGTGCCAGCAGCGGCGCAGCCTACGAGCAGTACTTC. Its protein is CASSGAAYEQYF. Combining the CDR3 with reference TRBV7-9 and TRBJ2-7 gives the whole variable domain DTGVSQNPRHKITKRGQNVTFRCDPISEHNRLYWYRQTLGQGPEFLTYFQNEAQLEKSRLLSDRFSAERPKGSFSTLEIQRTEQGDSAMYLCASSGAAYEQYFGPGTRLTVT.

This clonotype was counted at least ten times. This rearrangement joins TRBV27 to TRBJ2-5, with D hard to call. Looked up from germline, CDR1 is MNHEY and CDR2 is SMNVEV (reference sequence). CDR3 length equals 13 residues. Trimming stripped 1 base from V and 2 bases from J, with 5 bases between. CDR3 in amino acids: CASSLYEQETQYF. The CDR3 bases are TGTGCCAGCAGTTTATACGAACAAGAGACCCAGTACTTC.

This clonotype showed up just a few times. DNA of the CDR3: TGTGCCAGCAGTTACTGGGGGACGGACAAGCGGAACACTGAAGCTTTCTTT. Translation gives CASSYWGTDKRNTEAFF. The rearrangement joins TRBV6-2 or TRBV6-3 to TRBJ1-1; D might be TRBD1 (5 bases). There are 17 residues in the CDR3. Looked up from germline, CDR1 is MNHEY and CDR2 is SVGEGT. Trimming removed 1 base at V and 1 base at J, with 16 bases between.

This clonotype was recorded at least ten times. The CDR3 protein is CSVRPTGTSSYNEQFF. CDR3 nucleotide sequence: TGCAGTGTCCGCCCCACCGGGACTAGCTCCTACAATGAGCAGTTCTTC. The chain is built from TRBV20-1 and TRBJ2-1; 8 bases align to TRBD2. This CDR3 has 16 residues. V shed 7 bases, J shed 0 bases, and the junction held 11 bases outside the gene matches. Germline CDR1 reads DFQATT; CDR2 reads SNEGSKA (reference sequence).

The sample holds a few counts of this clonotype. This chain connects TRBV9 to TRBJ2-7; 10 bases agree with TRBD1. Trimming took 2 bases from V and 5 from J; bases not matched to a gene: 4. Germline-derived CDR1 and CDR2 are SGDLS and YYNGEE. There are 14 residues in the CDR3. CDR3 residues: CASSVGQGVHEQYF. The DNA for the CDR3 is TGTGCCAGCAGCGTTGGACAGGGGGTCCACGAGCAGTACTTC.